This TCR beta chain originates from a study of lymphopenia after photon versus proton radiotherapy. The study, taken as a whole, reports: Relative stability marked proton patients; photon patients lost diversity and naive cells. In patients who died, overall survival fell as post-nadir TCR diversity dropped more. Better survival with proton therapy was suggested as possible, not demonstrated.

Clones were read by immunoSEQ multiplex PCR, and TCRdb kept only the in-frame ones, dropping some. The data show 20,000 to 25,000 clones, 85% seen once. Notes on this clone: The target antigen is unknown.

This CDR3 has 15 amino acids. The germline V and J ends were trimmed by 6 bases and 0 bases, with 11 bases remaining between them. Germline loops: CDR1 MNHEY, CDR2 SVGAGI. This TCR derives from a man in his 60s with pancreatic cancer. Sequenced material: peripheral blood, taken from a patient treated with photon-based radiotherapy. V and J are TRBV6-5 and TRBJ1-4; D remains unclear. Here the CDR3 reads CASSSLGATNEKLFF. CDR3 coding DNA: TGTGCCAGCAGCTCCCTCGGAGCAACTAATGAAAAACTGTTTTTT.